Listed below are T cell receptor beta chains from one sample, sequenced in a study of cytomegalovirus exposure and HLA in healthy donors. Repertoires were generated with immunoSEQ multiplex PCR, while TCRdb's copy carries only in-frame clones and drops some. The data show around 170,000 clones, with more than 75% seen just once and around 3% held by the top ten. Source material: PBMCs. Every receptor here comes from a young man in good health and CMV-seronegative. The CDR3 runs from the conserved cysteine through the conserved F or W. D genes are given only for firm matches. Clone size, where shown, is once, few, many, or a class for clones that have expanded.

>-|TRBV6-1|TRBJ2-1|TRBD2
TGTGCCAGCAGTGAAGAATCTAGCGGAAATGAGCAGTTCTTC
CASSEESSGNEQFF
>once|TRBV28|TRBJ2-2|TRBD1
TGTGCCAGCACCCTAGGAAAGACAGGGTTTGTCACCGGGGAGCTGTTTTTT
CASTLGKTGFVTGELFF
>once|TRBV18|TRBJ1-4|TRBD1
TGTGCCAGCTCACCACCGGGACAGGAAGGTGAAAAACTGTTTTTT
CASSPPGQEGEKLFF
>-|TRBV6-5|TRBJ2-7|-
TGTGCCAGCAGTTACTCTGGGGCGAGCCCCTACGAGCAGTACTTC
CASSYSGASPYEQYF
>-|TRBV6-4|TRBJ1-2|-
TGTGCCAGCTGCGTGTCGGGGAACGGTTTTCGGTATGGCTACACCTTC
CASCVSGNGFRYGYTF
>-|TRBV5-1|TRBJ2-3|TRBD2
TGCGCCAGCAGCTTAAGCGTGCGACACGGGGGGGCGACAGATACGCAGTATTTT
CASSLSVRHGGATDTQYF
>-|TRBV10-3|TRBJ1-1|TRBD1
TGTGCCATCAGTAGGACAGGGTGGAGGGACGCCACTGAAGCTTTCTTT
CAISRTGWRDATEAFF
>-|TRBV29-1|TRBJ2-1|-
TGCAGCGCCGTAGGGGGGGCGGGAGTTGACAATGAGCAGTTCTTC
CSAVGGAGVDNEQFF
>-|TRBV7-9|TRBJ2-1|TRBD1
TGTGCCAGCAGCTTATTAGGGACAGGGTCGGACTACAATGAGCAGTTCTTC
CASSLLGTGSDYNEQFF
>-|TRBV7-9|TRBJ2-3|-
TGTGCCAGCTGGCAGGGAGGCCCAGATACGCAGTATTTT
CASWQGGPDTQYF
>-|TRBV27|TRBJ2-6|TRBD1
TGTGCCAGCAGTGCTCGGACAGGGGCCGGGGCCAACGTCCTGACTTTC
CASSARTGAGANVLTF
>-|TRBV5-1|TRBJ1-1|-
TGCGCCAGCAGCTTGCTTGGAGAGAACACTGAAGCTTTCTTT
CASSLLGENTEAFF
>-|TRBV2|TRBJ2-5|TRBD1
TGTGCCAGCAGTGAACGCCAACAAATTCCGGGACAGCAAGAGACCCAGTACTTC
CASSERQQIPGQQETQYF
>-|TRBV6-6|TRBJ1-1|-
TGTGCCGCGGGGACGGACACTGAAGCTTTCTTT
CAAGTDTEAFF
>-|TRBV30|TRBJ1-1|-
TGTGCCTGGAGTCCCGCCGCCAGGATGGGCACTGAAGCTTTCTTT
CAWSPAARMGTEAFF
>once|TRBV27|TRBJ1-2|-
TGTGCCAGCAGTTTATGGGGGGAGCTCGGGGGCTACACCTTC
CASSLWGELGGYTF
>-|TRBV7-2|TRBJ1-3|TRBD1
TGTGCCAGCAGCCGAAGAAGGACAGGACTCTCTGGAAACACCATATATTTT
CASSRRRTGLSGNTIYF
>-|TRBV7-6|TRBJ2-3|-
TGTGCCAGCAGTCCTGGACTCAATCGAGTGCAGTATTTT
CASSPGLNRVQYF
>-|TRBV14|TRBJ2-7|-
TGTGCCAGCAGCTCCCCGGGACATATCTCCTACGAGCAGTACTTC
CASSSPGHISYEQYF
>few|TRBV11-2|TRBJ1-1|-
TGTGCCAGCAGCTTGAGGGGGGGGACTGAAGCTTTCTTT
CASSLRGGTEAFF
>-|TRBV11-2|TRBJ2-2|TRBD2
TGTGCCAGCAGCTTAGGTGCGGGAGGGAACACCGGGGAGCTGTTTTTT
CASSLGAGGNTGELFF
>once|TRBV19|TRBJ2-7|TRBD1
TGTGCCACACGACCAGGGACAGGGGTGGTGGGCGAGCAGTACTTC
CATRPGTGVVGEQYF
>-|TRBV5-1|TRBJ1-1|TRBD1
TGCGCCAGCAGCTTGGGACGGGACAGAGTGAACACTGAAGCTTTCTTT
CASSLGRDRVNTEAFF
>-|TRBV6-5|TRBJ2-6|-
TGTGCCAGCAGTTACTCGGCTGTTACTGGGGCCAACGTCCTGACTTTC
CASSYSAVTGANVLTF
>-|TRBV27|TRBJ2-5|-
TGTGCCAGCAGTTTCGGACTACAAGAGACCCAGTACTTC
CASSFGLQETQYF
>-|TRBV5-1|TRBJ2-3|-
TGCGCCAGCAGCTTGGGGTTAGCGGCCGTAAGCACAGATACGCAGTATTTT
CASSLGLAAVSTDTQYF
>-|TRBV5-1|TRBJ2-3|-
TGCGCCAGCAGCTCTCACTACACAGATACGCAGTATTTT
CASSSHYTDTQYF
>-|TRBV6-5|TRBJ2-1|-
TGTGCCAGCAGTTACTCGAGAGAAAATGAGCAGTTCTTC
CASSYSRENEQFF
>-|TRBV5-1|TRBJ2-6|-
TGCGCCAGCAGCGAGAGCTCTGGGGCCAACGTCCTGACTTTC
CASSESSGANVLTF
>-|TRBV27|TRBJ2-1|TRBD2
TGTGCCAGCAGAGAGTTTCGCGGGATAGCGGGAGGGACAGACAATGAGCAGTTCTTC
CASREFRGIAGGTDNEQFF
>few|TRBV6-5|TRBJ2-7|-
TGTGCCAGCAGACTAGACAGGCCTCCCTACGAGCAGTACTTC
CASRLDRPPYEQYF
>-|TRBV4-1|TRBJ1-3|-
TGCGCCAGCAGCCAAGAAGTACAGGGCCTATTTGGAAACACCATATATTTT
CASSQEVQGLFGNTIYF
>-|TRBV27|TRBJ2-7|TRBD1
TGTGCCAGCAGTTTATATTACGACAGGGGCGAGCAGTACTTC
CASSLYYDRGEQYF
>-|TRBV4-2|TRBJ2-3|-
TGTGCCAGCAGCCCTAGAGTCGGGGACACAGATACGCAGTATTTT
CASSPRVGDTDTQYF
>-|TRBV15|TRBJ2-3|-
TGTGCCACCAGCAGCCCTAGTACTGGTACGCAGTATTTT
CATSSPSTGTQYF
>-|TRBV18|TRBJ1-3|-
TGTGCCAGCTCACCAACAGGAGACTCTGGAAACACCATATATTTT
CASSPTGDSGNTIYF
>-|TRBV5-1|TRBJ2-1|TRBD1
TGCGCCAGCAGCTACGGGACAGGCAATGAGCAGTTCTTC
CASSYGTGNEQFF
>-|TRBV7-2|TRBJ1-5|TRBD1
TGTGCCAGCAGCTTAGCAGGGGGCGATAGCAATCAGCCCCAGCATTTT
CASSLAGGDSNQPQHF
>-|TRBV5-4|TRBJ2-7|-
TGTGCCAGCAGCTTGCCCGGGACTGTCGAGCAGTACTTC
CASSLPGTVEQYF
>-|TRBV28|TRBJ2-5|TRBD1
TGTGCCAGCAGCAAGGGACAGGGTGGGGGAGAGACCCAGTACTTC
CASSKGQGGGETQYF
>-|TRBV5-1|TRBJ1-5|-
TGCGCCAGCAGCGGAGGGGGGGGACAGCCCCAGCATTTT
CASSGGGGQPQHF
>-|TRBV13|TRBJ2-7|TRBD1
TGTGCCAGCAGCACCGGGACAGGGGGCGACGAGCAGTACTTC
CASSTGTGGDEQYF
>-|TRBV29-1|TRBJ1-2|TRBD1
TGCAGCGTTGAAGGGACAGGGTCCGGCTACACCTTC
CSVEGTGSGYTF
>-|TRBV6-6|TRBJ2-5|-
TGTGCCAGCAGTCCCGCGGGTACGGGTGTGGAGACCCAGTACTTC
CASSPAGTGVETQYF
>few|TRBV10-3|TRBJ2-7|TRBD2
TGTGCCATCAGTGAGGGTAAGCCGGGACTAGCGGGAGGGCCCTCCGAGCAGTACTTC
CAISEGKPGLAGGPSEQYF
>-|TRBV4-1|TRBJ1-2|-
TGCGCCAGCAGTTACGGGGAGGGCCCGTCTTATGGCTACACCTTC
CASSYGEGPSYGYTF
>-|TRBV4-1|TRBJ1-5|TRBD1
TGCGCCAGCAGCCAGGGGACAGGTATCGTGGGGCCCCAGCATTTT
CASSQGTGIVGPQHF
>-|TRBV7-8|TRBJ2-7|TRBD1
TGTGCCAGCAGCCCACTAGGGACAGGATCCTACGAGCAGTACTTC
CASSPLGTGSYEQYF
>-|TRBV18|TRBJ1-5|-
TGTGCCAGCTCACCACCGAGCGGGAATCAGCCCCAGCATTTT
CASSPPSGNQPQHF
>-|TRBV9|TRBJ2-7|-
TGTGCCAGCAGCGTAGGGGGGCCCGAGCAGTACTTC
CASSVGGPEQYF
>-|TRBV5-1|TRBJ1-4|-
TGCGCCAGCGCCCCTTTAGATTCAACTAATGAAAAACTGTTTTTT
CASAPLDSTNEKLFF
>once|TRBV5-6|TRBJ2-7|-
TGTGCCAGCAGCTTGTGGGGGGACGAGCAGTACTTC
CASSLWGDEQYF
>-|TRBV27|TRBJ1-1|-
TGTGCCAGCAGTTGGGAGACGAACACTGAAGCTTTCTTT
CASSWETNTEAFF
>once|TRBV19|TRBJ2-3|-
TGTGCCAGCCTCGACAGGAAGAAGAGCACAGATACGCAGTATTTT
CASLDRKKSTDTQYF
>-|TRBV2|TRBJ2-5|-
TGTGCCAGCAGTGAAGACCCACAGTGGGAGACCCAGTACTTC
CASSEDPQWETQYF
>-|TRBV6-4|TRBJ1-1|-
TGTGCCAGCAGGGGCGAAGGAGGGAACACTGAAGCTTTCTTT
CASRGEGGNTEAFF
>-|TRBV5-1|TRBJ2-7|-
TGCGCCAGCAGCGAAGGGACTGAGACCTACGAGCAGTACTTC
CASSEGTETYEQYF
>-|TRBV14|TRBJ2-1|-
TGTGCCAGCAGCCTCGGGTGGGATGAGCAGTTCTTC
CASSLGWDEQFF
>-|TRBV4-1|TRBJ2-7|-
TGCGCCAGCAGCCAAGGCCCTGCAGCGGACCTCTCCTACGAGCAGTACTTC
CASSQGPAADLSYEQYF
>-|TRBV6-5|TRBJ2-7|-
TGTGCCAGCAGCCCTCAGGGGGGCTCCTACGAGCAGTACTTC
CASSPQGGSYEQYF